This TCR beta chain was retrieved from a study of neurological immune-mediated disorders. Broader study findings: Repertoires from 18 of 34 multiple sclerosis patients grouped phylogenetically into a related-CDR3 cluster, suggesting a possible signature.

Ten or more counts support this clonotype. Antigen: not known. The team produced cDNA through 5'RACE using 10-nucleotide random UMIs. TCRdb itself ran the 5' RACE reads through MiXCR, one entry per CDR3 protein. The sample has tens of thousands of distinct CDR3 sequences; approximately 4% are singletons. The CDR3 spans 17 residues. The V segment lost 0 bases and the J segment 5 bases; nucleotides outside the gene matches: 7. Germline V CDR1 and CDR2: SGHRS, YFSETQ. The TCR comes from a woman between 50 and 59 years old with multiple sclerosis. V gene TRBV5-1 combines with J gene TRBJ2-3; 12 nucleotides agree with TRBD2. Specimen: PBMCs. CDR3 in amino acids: CASSLEPSGGARDTQYF. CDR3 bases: TGCGCCAGCAGCTTGGAGCCTAGCGGGGGGGCCAGAGATACGCAGTATTTT.